The clone carrying this T cell receptor (beta chain) was observed a few times. Its antigen remains unidentified. The sample is drawn from a study of T cell responses to AZD1222 COVID-19 vaccine. Method: immunoSEQ multiplex PCR; TCRdb's copy keeps in-frame clones and lacks some. The repertoire holds about 130,000 clones, with 89% as singletons. Regarding the study as a whole: Vaccine-associated CD4 TCRs ranged over spike, dominating at 160-218 and 743-854. Repertoire samples came only from after the peak T cell response.

Second doses at about 4 or about 12 weeks were pooled. V was shortened by 5 bases and J by 3 bases, with 5 bases between the two germline ends. This CDR3 region has 11 residues. This material consisted of peripheral blood, taken 28 days after the second AZD1222 dose. The J gene is TRBJ2-7, the V gene TRBV12-3 or TRBV12-4; D unresolved. The receptor was derived from an adult who received the AZD1222 COVID-19 vaccine. DNA for the CDR3: TGTGCCAGCAGTCCCCTCTACGAGCAGTACTTC. Translation gives CASSPLYEQYF.